Presented here are 24 T cell receptor beta chains from one specimen sequenced in a study of T cells in Graves' hyperthyroidism and ophthalmopathy. Amplified TCR beta CDR3 regions derived from RNA transcripts. The HTBI primer set drove a first-round RT-PCR of the TCR CDR3. TCRdb redid the calling of the multiplex PCR reads with MiXCR, one entry per CDR3 protein. Here the sample spans around 490,000 distinct CDR3 sequences, just under 20% being singletons. Source material: blood. All receptors derive from a man between 35 and 55 years old with Graves' ophthalmopathy.

V usage is TRBV19 and J usage is TRBJ2-2; 7 positions agree with TRBD1. The V gene's germline CDR1 is LNHDA and CDR2 SQIVND (reference sequence). Trimming at V came to 1 base and at J to 3 bases, leaving 5 bases not matched to a gene. The CDR3 contains 16 residues. CDR3 sequence (DNA): TGTGCCAGTAGTATAGGCAGGGGGTTCGACACCGGGGAGCTGTTTTTT. Translated: CASSIGRGFDTGELFF.

This clonotype has only a few counts. The genes are TRBV19 and TRBJ1-6; perhaps TRBD1 as D (6 bases). This CDR3 is built from 17 residues. V lost 0 bases to trimming and J lost 10 bases, with 19 bases between them. Germline assignment: CDR1 LNHDA and CDR2 SQIVND (reference sequence). The CDR3 DNA follows: TGTGCCAGTAGTATAGATGGGGGGACACCGGTGACATCACCCCTCCACTTT. Its translation is CASSIDGGTPVTSPLHF. Supplemented by reference TRBV19 and TRBJ1-6, the full variable domain reads DGGITQSPKYLFRKEGQNVTLSCEQNLNHDAMYWYRQDPGQGLRLIYYSQIVNDFQKGDIAEGYSVSREKKESFPLTVTSAQKNPTAFYLCASSIDGGTPVTSPLHFGNGTRLTVT.

The V and J genes are TRBV5-5 and TRBJ2-7; 7 bases agree with TRBD2. The CDR3 sequence is 14 residues long. Trimming removed 4 bases from V and 5 bases from J; junction bases left unmatched: 9. CDR1 is SGHKS, CDR2 YYEKEE, per germline (reference sequence). The CDR3, as DNA: TGTGCCAGCAGCCGGGGGGAATGGGTCGACGAGCAGTACTTC. Residues: CASSRGEWVDEQYF.

This clonotype came up many times. The chain has TRBV30 and TRBJ1-1, with D maybe TRBD1 (6 bases). CDR1 is GTSNPN and CDR2 is SVGIG in the germline V gene (reference sequence). The CDR3 extends over 15 amino acids. Deletions cut 0 bases from V and 11 bases from J, with 22 bases between. CDR3 bases: TGTGCCTGGAGTGTACAGGGAGCGGGCGGGCTCCTGGCTTTCTTT. It translates to CAWSVQGAGGLLAFF.

This clonotype was detected only a few times. J is TRBJ2-2 and V is TRBV27; no definite D call. Germline CDR1 reads MNHEY; CDR2 reads SMNVEV (reference sequence). The CDR3 covers 14 residues. V shed 7 bases and J shed 0 bases, with 9 bases lying between them. CDR3 residues: CASNRGANTGELFF. CDR3 sequence (DNA): TGTGCCAGCAACAGAGGCGCGAACACCGGGGAGCTGTTTTTT.

This chain uses TRBV25-1 with TRBJ1-2; possibly TRBD1 for D (5 bases). V was trimmed by 8 bases and J by 5 bases, leaving 12 bases between them. CDR1 and CDR2 (germline): MGHDK, SYGVNS. The length of the CDR3 is 12 residues. DNA for the CDR3: TGTGCCAGCCGGGACGACCCATATGGCTACACCTTC. It yields the protein CASRDDPYGYTF.

This sequence joins TRBV19 and TRBJ2-2, with TRBD2 identical over 8 bases. From germline, CDR1 is LNHDA and CDR2 SQIVND (reference sequence). Trimming took 4 bases from V and 4 from J; bases not matched to a gene: 20. CDR3 size: 20 residues. The CDR3 sequence is CASSTPTGTRISPGTGELFF. DNA of the CDR3: TGTGCCAGTAGTACCCCGACCGGGACTAGGATCAGCCCGGGCACCGGGGAGCTGTTTTTT.

In this sample, this clonotype turned up a few times. This sequence joins TRBV20-1 and TRBJ2-1; TRBD2 agrees at 12 bases. The length of the CDR3 is 18 residues. CDR1 and CDR2 (germline): DFQATT, SNEGSKA (reference sequence). The J segment lost 8 bases and the V segment lost 0 bases, leaving 14 bases of the junction unmatched. The CDR3 loop reads CSARDWGLAGGPRYEQFF. CDR3 sequence (DNA): TGCAGTGCTAGAGATTGGGGGCTAGCGGGAGGGCCTAGGTATGAGCAGTTCTTC.

The genes are TRBV7-2 and TRBJ1-2, with D possibly being TRBD1 (6 bases). Trimming took 5 bases from V and 6 from J, leaving 16 bases between them. Germline V gives CDR1 SGHTA, CDR2 FQGNSA. This CDR3 spans 14 amino acids. CDR3 loop: CASSVRGLDDGYTF. The CDR3 nucleotides read TGTGCCAGCAGCGTCAGGGGTTTGGATGATGGCTACACCTTC.

The chain combines TRBV20-1 with TRBJ2-5; no clear D gene. V lost 3 bases and J 2 bases, leaving 7 bases between the germline ends. The germline gives CDR1 DFQATT, CDR2 SNEGSKA (reference sequence). The CDR3 spans 12 residues. CDR3 sequence reads: CSASLGQETQYF. The DNA of the CDR3 is TGCAGTGCTAGTTTGGGGCAAGAGACCCAGTACTTC.

The rearrangement links TRBV6-2 or TRBV6-3 to TRBJ1-1; TRBD1 is a possible D gene (6 bases). With 8 bases removed from V and 1 base from J, the gap between germline ends came to 17 bases. Germline CDR1 and CDR2: MNHEY and SVGEGT. CDR3 length: 15 residues. The CDR3 loop is CASAPAGTTNTEAFF. The CDR3 nucleotides are TGTGCCAGCGCCCCAGCGGGGACAACGAACACTGAAGCTTTCTTT.

The table lists this clonotype with many counts. The J gene is TRBJ2-7, the V gene TRBV6-1; 9 positions match TRBD2. J lost 2 bases, V lost 1 base, and 12 bases had no gene match. Germline lookup yields CDR1 MNHNS and CDR2 SASEGT. There are 18 residues in the CDR3. CDR3 residues: CASSEGLAGAYFTYEQYF. The DNA for the CDR3 is TGTGCCAGCAGTGAAGGGTTAGCGGGGGCTTACTTTACCTACGAGCAGTACTTC.

This clonotype was found a few times. The rearrangement links TRBV7-9 to TRBJ2-7, with 15 positions matching TRBD2. The J segment lost 7 bases and the V segment lost 10 bases, leaving 5 bases of the junction unmatched. The CDR3 extends over 13 amino acids. Looked up from germline, CDR1 is SEHNR and CDR2 is FQNEAQ (reference sequence). The CDR3 is CATRTSGGEEQYF. The CDR3 DNA reads as TGTGCCACCCGGACTAGCGGGGGGGAAGAGCAGTACTTC.

In its sample, this clonotype was seen a few times. J is TRBJ2-2 and V is TRBV20-1; 9 positions agree with TRBD2. The CDR3 totals 14 residues. CDR1 and CDR2 from the germline V gene are DFQATT and SNEGSKA (reference sequence). The V segment lost 6 bases and the J segment 1 base; nucleotides outside the gene matches: 3. The CDR3 loop is CSAVTSGNTGELFF. The CDR3, as DNA: TGCAGTGCCGTGACTAGCGGGAACACCGGGGAGCTGTTTTTT.

Many counts were recorded for this clonotype. This chain links TRBV11-2 with TRBJ1-1, with D hard to call. Germline V lookup: CDR1 SGHAT, CDR2 FQNNGV. The CDR3 spans 16 residues. Between the trimmed V and J ends, which lost 6 bases and 0 bases, there was a span of 17 bases. The chain's CDR3 is CASRVRDFPLNTEAFF. CDR3 nucleotides: TGTGCCAGCAGAGTTAGGGATTTCCCTTTGAACACTGAAGCTTTCTTT.

This clonotype was seen a handful of times. The gene calls are TRBV7-8 and TRBJ1-3, with 10 positions matching TRBD1. With V trimmed by 0 bases and J by 4 bases, 9 bases remained unmatched. This CDR3 region has 18 residues. From germline, CDR1 is SGHVS and CDR2 FQNEAQ. The CDR3 coding sequence is TGTGCCAGCAGCTTAGCCGGGACAGGGGAGTTCGGAGGAAACACCATATATTTT. Translation: CASSLAGTGEFGGNTIYF.

The table lists this clonotype with many counts. The chain recombines TRBV3-1 with TRBJ1-4; 10 nucleotides align to TRBD1. After removal of 6 bases from V and 5 bases from J, the junction contained 6 bases not matched to a gene. This CDR3 region has 15 residues. CDR1 and CDR2 from the germline V gene are LGHDT and YNNKEL (reference sequence). CDR3 DNA sequence: TGTGCCAGCAGGCGTCTGGGACAGGGGAATGAAAAACTGTTTTTT. It specifies CASRRLGQGNEKLFF.

This clonotype was seen only a few times. This chain links TRBV12-3 or TRBV12-4 with TRBJ1-5; TRBD1 matches 7 bases. V shed 2 bases and J 3 bases; nucleotides not matched to a gene: 7. CDR3 length: 16 residues. The chain's CDR3 is CASSLSTGQPNQPQHF. The CDR3 region has the DNA TGTGCCAGCAGTTTATCGACAGGGCAGCCCAATCAGCCCCAGCATTTT.

This clonotype was seen at least ten times. The CDR3 region has the DNA TGTGCCAGCAGCCAAGATGGTCCGTGGCGGGGTCAGCCCCAGCATTTT. It encodes CASSQDGPWRGQPQHF. The chain uses TRBV3-1 and TRBJ1-5; D is unclear. The CDR3 consists of 16 residues. CDR1 is LGHDT, CDR2 YNNKEL, per germline (reference sequence). Trimming took 0 bases from V and 6 from J, leaving 15 bases between them.

This clonotype showed up many times. The genes are TRBV5-6 and TRBJ2-1; no firm D call. The length of the CDR3 is 11 residues. V was shortened by 0 bases and J by 9 bases, with 4 bases between the two germline ends. Germline CDR1 is SGHDT and CDR2 is YYEEEE. CDR3 residues: CASSLEREQFF. The CDR3 coding sequence is TGTGCCAGCAGCTTGGAGCGTGAGCAGTTCTTC.

This sequence joins TRBV5-4 and TRBJ1-1; tentative D call: TRBD1 (6 bases). Germline V gene data show CDR1 as SGHNT and CDR2 as YYREEE (reference sequence). V dropped 5 bases and J dropped 3 bases, with 20 bases sitting between them. The CDR3 consists of 16 residues. CDR3 in DNA: TGTGCCAGCAGGACCGAGACAGGAAAAGTGGACACTGAAGCTTTCTTT. Amino acids: CASRTETGKVDTEAFF.

The rearrangement links TRBV12-3 or TRBV12-4 to TRBJ1-1; D not certain. Trimming shortened V by 3 bases and J by 7 bases, and 9 bases separated the two germline ends. This CDR3 is 12 amino acids long. Here the CDR3 reads CASSFGRNEAFF. In nucleotides, the CDR3 is TGTGCCAGCAGTTTTGGGCGGAATGAAGCTTTCTTT.

On this clonotype itself: A read error is likely, as this CDR3 ends without the conserved phenylalanine or tryptophan. The chain links TRBV19 to TRBJ1-1; D gene ambiguous. Germline V CDR1 and CDR2: LNHDA, SQIVND (reference sequence). This CDR3 is 15 amino acids long. Trimming pared 3 bases from V and 1 base from J, leaving 12 bases between. CDR3 loop: CASSIDRVANTEAFL. The CDR3 nucleotides read TGTGCCAGTAGTATTGACCGGGTGGCGAACACTGAAGCTTTCCTT.

The gene calls are TRBV19 and TRBJ1-2; no clear D gene. Per the germline V gene, CDR1 is LNHDA and CDR2 is SQIVND (reference sequence). This CDR3 is built from 14 residues. V shed 2 bases and J shed 4 bases, with 11 bases lying between them. The CDR3 DNA follows: TGTGCCAGTAGTATATTACCGCACTTCTATGGCTACACCTTC. This translates into CASSILPHFYGYTF.